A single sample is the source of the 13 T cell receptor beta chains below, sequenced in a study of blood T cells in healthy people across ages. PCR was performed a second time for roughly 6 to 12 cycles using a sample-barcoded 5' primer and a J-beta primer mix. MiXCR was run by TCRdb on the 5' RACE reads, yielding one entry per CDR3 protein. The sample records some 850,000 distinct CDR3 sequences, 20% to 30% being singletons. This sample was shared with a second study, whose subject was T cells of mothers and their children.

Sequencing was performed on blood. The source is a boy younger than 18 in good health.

CDR3 protein: CASSVGRDWRYNEQFF. The CDR3 coding sequence is TGTGCCAGCAGCGTTGGCCGGGACTGGAGATACAATGAGCAGTTCTTC. The J gene is TRBJ2-1, the V gene TRBV9, with D possibly TRBD2 on 6 matching bases. Germline V gene lookup returns CDR1 SGDLS and CDR2 YYNGEE. V lost 2 bases and J lost 4, with 16 bases in between. This CDR3 contains 16 residues.

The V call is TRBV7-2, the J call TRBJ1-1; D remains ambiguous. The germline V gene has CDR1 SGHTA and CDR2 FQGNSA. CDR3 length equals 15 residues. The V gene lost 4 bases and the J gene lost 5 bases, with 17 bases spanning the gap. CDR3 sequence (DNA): TGTGCCAGCAGCTCTATGGCGGCAGCGTGGACTGAAGCTTTCTTT. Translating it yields CASSSMAAAWTEAFF. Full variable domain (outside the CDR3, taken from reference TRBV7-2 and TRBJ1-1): GAGVSQSPSNKVTEKGKDVELRCDPISGHTALYWYRQSLGQGLEFLIYFQGNSAPDKSGLPSDRFSAERTGGSVSTLTIQRTQQEDSAVYLCASSSMAAAWTEAFFGQGTRLTVV.

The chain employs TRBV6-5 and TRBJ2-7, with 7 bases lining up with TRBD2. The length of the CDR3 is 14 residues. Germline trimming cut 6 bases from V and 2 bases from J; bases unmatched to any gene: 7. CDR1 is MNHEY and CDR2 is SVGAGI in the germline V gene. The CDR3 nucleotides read TGTGCCAGCAGAACCCCCGGGACTACCTACGAGCAGTACTTC. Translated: CASRTPGTTYEQYF.

The CDR3 coding sequence is TGTGCCAGCAGTTTTAGCGGCGCCCTGGGTGAGCAGTTCTTC. This translates into CASSFSGALGEQFF. J is TRBJ2-1 and V is TRBV27, with D possibly matching TRBD2 (6 bases). Germline values: CDR1 MNHEY, CDR2 SMNVEV (reference sequence). The CDR3 loop spans 14 amino acids. With 3 bases removed from V and 9 bases from J, the gap between germline ends came to 15 bases.

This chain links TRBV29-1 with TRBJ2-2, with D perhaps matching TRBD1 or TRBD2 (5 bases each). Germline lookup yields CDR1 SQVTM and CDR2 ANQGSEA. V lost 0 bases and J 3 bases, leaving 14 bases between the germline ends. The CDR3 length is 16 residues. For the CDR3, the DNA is TGCAGCGTTGAAGATCTCCGGGGACCCTACACCGGGGAGCTGTTTTTT. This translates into CSVEDLRGPYTGELFF.

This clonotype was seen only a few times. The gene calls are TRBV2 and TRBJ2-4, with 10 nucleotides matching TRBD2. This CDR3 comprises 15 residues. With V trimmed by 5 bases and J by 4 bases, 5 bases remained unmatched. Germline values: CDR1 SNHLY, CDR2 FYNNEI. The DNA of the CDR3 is TGTGCCAGCAGTCGGACTAGCGGAACAAAAAACATTCAGTACTTC. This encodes CASSRTSGTKNIQYF.

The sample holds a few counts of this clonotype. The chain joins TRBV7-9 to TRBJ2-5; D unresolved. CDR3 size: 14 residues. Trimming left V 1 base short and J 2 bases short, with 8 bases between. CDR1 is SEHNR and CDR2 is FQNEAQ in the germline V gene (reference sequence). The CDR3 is CASSLGFGQETQYF. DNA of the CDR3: TGTGCCAGCAGCTTAGGGTTCGGGCAAGAGACCCAGTACTTC.

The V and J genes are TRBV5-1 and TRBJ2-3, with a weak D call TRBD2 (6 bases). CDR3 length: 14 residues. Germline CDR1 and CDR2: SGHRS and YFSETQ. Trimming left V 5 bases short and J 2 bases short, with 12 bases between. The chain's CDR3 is CASRREQPTDTQYF. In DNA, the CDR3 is TGCGCCAGCAGGCGGGAACAGCCCACAGATACGCAGTATTTT.

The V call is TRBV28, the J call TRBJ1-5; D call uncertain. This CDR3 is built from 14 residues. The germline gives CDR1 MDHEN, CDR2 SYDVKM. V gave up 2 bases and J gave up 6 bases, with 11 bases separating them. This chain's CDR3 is CASSLPLPGQPQHF. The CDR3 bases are TGTGCCAGCAGTTTACCGCTTCCCGGTCAGCCCCAGCATTTT.

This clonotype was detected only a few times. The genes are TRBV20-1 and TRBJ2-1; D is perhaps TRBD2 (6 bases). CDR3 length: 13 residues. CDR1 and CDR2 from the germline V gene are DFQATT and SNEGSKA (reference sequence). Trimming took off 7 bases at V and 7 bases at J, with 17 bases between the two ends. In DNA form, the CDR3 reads TGCAGTGGCTGGGCGGGGATTGGAAATGAGCAGTTCTTC. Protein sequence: CSGWAGIGNEQFF.

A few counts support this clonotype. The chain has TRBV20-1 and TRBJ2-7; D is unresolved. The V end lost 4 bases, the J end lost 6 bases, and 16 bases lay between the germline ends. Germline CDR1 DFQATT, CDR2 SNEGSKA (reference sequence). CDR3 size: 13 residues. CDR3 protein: CSATQDSYGEQYF. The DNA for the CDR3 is TGCAGTGCTACCCAAGACTCTTACGGCGAGCAGTACTTC.

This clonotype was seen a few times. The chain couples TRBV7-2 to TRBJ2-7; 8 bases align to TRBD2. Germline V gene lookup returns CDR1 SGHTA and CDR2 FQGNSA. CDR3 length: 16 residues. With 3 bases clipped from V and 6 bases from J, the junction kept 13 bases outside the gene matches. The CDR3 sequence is CASSLGSGGFPGEQYF. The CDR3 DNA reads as TGTGCCAGCAGCTTGGGGAGCGGGGGATTCCCGGGCGAGCAGTACTTC.

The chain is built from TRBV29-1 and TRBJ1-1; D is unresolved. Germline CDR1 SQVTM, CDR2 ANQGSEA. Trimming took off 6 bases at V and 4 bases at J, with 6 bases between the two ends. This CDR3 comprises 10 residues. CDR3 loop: CSVLGTEAFF. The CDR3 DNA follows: TGCAGCGTCCTGGGCACTGAAGCTTTCTTT.